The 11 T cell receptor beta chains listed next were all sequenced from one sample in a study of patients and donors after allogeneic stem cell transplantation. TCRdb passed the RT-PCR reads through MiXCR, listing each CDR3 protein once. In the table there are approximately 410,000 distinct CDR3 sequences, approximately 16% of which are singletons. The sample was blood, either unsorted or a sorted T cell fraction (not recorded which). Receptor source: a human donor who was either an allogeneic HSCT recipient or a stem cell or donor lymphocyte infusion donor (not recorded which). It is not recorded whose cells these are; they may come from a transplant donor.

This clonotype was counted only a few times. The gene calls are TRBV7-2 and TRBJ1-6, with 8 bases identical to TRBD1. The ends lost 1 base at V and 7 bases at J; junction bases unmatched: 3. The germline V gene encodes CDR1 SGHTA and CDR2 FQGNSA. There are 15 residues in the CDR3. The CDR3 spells CASSLDRGNNSPLHF. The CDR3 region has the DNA TGTGCCAGCAGCTTAGACAGGGGGAACAATTCACCCCTCCACTTT.

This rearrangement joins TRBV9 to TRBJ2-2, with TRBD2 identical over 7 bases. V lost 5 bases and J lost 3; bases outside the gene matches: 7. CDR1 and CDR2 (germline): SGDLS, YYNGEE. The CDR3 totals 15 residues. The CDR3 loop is CASSGSGKYTGELFF. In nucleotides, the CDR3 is TGTGCCAGCAGTGGCAGCGGGAAATACACCGGGGAGCTGTTTTTT.

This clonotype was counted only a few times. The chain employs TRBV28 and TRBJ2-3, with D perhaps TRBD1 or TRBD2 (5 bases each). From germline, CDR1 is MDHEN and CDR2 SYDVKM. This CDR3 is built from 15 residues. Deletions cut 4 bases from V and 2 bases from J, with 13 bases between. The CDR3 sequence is CASSSGTVDTDTQYF. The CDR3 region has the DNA TGTGCCAGCAGTTCCGGGACGGTTGACACAGATACGCAGTATTTT. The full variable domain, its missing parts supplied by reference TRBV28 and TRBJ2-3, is DVKVTQSSRYLVKRTGEKVFLECVQDMDHENMFWYRQDPGLGLRLIYFSYDVKMKEKGDIPEGYSVSREKKERFSLILESASTNQTSMYLCASSSGTVDTDTQYFGPGTRLTVL.

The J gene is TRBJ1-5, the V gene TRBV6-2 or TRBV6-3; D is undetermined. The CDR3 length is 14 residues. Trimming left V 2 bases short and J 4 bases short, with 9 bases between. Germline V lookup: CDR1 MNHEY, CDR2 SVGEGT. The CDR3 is CASSYGQLNQPQHF. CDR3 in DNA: TGTGCCAGCAGTTACGGCCAGCTAAATCAGCCCCAGCATTTT.

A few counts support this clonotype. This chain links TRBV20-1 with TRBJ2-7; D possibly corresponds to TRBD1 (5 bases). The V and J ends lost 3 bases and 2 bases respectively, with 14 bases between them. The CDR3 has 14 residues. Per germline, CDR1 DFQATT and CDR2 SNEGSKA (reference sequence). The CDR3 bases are TGCAGTGCTAGTCGAACAGGTTTTACCTACGAGCAGTACTTC. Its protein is CSASRTGFTYEQYF.

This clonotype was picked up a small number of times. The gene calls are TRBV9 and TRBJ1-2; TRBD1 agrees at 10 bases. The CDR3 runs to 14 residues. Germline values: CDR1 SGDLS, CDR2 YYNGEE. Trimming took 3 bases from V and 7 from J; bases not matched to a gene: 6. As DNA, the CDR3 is TGTGCCAGCAGCGCGCGGACAGGGGGAAGTGGCTACACCTTC. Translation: CASSARTGGSGYTF.

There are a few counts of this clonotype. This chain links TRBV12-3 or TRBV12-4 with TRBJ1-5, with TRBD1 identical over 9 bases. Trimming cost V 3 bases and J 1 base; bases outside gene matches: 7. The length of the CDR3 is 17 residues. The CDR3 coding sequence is TGTGCCAGCAGTTTGGAGGCCGGGACAGGGAGCAATCAGCCCCAGCATTTT. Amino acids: CASSLEAGTGSNQPQHF.

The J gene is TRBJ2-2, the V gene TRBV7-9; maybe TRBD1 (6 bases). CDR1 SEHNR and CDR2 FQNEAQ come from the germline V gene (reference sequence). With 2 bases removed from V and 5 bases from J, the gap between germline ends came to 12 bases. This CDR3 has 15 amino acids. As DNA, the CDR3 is TGTGCCAGCAGCTTAATCCGTCAGGGGACCGGGGAGCTGTTTTTT. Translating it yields CASSLIRQGTGELFF.

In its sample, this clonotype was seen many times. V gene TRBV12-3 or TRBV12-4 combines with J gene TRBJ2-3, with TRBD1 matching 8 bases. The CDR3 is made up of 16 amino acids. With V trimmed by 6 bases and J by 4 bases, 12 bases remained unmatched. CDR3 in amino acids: CASSEARTGRSDTQYF. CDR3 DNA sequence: TGTGCCAGCAGCGAGGCCCGGACAGGGAGGTCAGATACGCAGTATTTT.

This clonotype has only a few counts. The CDR3 DNA reads as TGTGCCATCAGTGTTGGGCGAGAGACCCAGTACTTC. Amino acids: CAISVGRETQYF. V is TRBV10-3 and J is TRBJ2-5; D call uncertain. The V end lost 4 bases, the J end lost 4 bases, and 7 bases lay between the germline ends. Germline-derived CDR1 and CDR2 are ENHRY and SYGVKD. There are 12 residues in the CDR3.

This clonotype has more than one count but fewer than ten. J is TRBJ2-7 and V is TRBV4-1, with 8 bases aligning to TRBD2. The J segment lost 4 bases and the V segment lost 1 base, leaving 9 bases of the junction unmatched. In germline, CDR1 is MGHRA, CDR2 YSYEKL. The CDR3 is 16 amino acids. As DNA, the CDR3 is TGCGCCAGCAGCCAAGGGGCCAGCGGGGGTTATTACGAGCAGTACTTC. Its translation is CASSQGASGGYYEQYF.